This T cell receptor (beta chain) was sequenced in a study of immune evolution from preneoplasia to lung adenocarcinoma. Generated by immunoSEQ multiplex PCR, the TCRdb table keeps only in-frame clones and is missing some. This table holds over 11,000 clones, approximately 80% found once. Premalignant or tumor cells were enriched by macro-dissection after pathologic assessment. This CDR3 comprises 16 residues. Of note for this clone: As yet, its antigen is unknown.

Study-level results: Normal lung had highest clonality; later lesions appeared denser, more diverse. Normal lung had the highest top T cell clone frequencies. Highest clonality occurred in KRAS-mutant, not EGFR-mutant or double wild-type, nodules.

This clonotype was sampled from an older person with lung adenocarcinoma. The sequenced material came from FFPE minimally invasive lung adenocarcinoma tissue. The chain uses TRBV21-1 and TRBJ2-2. TRBV21-1 is a recognized pseudogene. The CDR3, as DNA: TGTGCCAGTCGTGAGGGGATAGGGTGGAACACCGGGGAGCTGTTTTTT. This translates into CASREGIGWNTGELFF.